Included here is one T cell receptor beta chain sequence, with context. The antigen is not known. V was clipped by 0 bases and J by 3 bases, with 8 bases between them. The CDR3 runs to 14 residues. Germline CDR1 MNHEY, CDR2 SVGAGI. The data derive from a study of cytomegalovirus exposure and HLA in healthy donors. Background on the study: The roughly 700 first-cohort repertoires shared a platform with the roughly 110 validation repertoires, as reported in a later analysis. Whole-study results and caveats: Reported performance of the classifier showed diagnosis of cytomegalovirus status with high specificity and sensitivity. Associated with cytomegalovirus, according to the listing, were 170 or so TCR beta chains. Through in vitro validation, three CMV-associated chains were shown to be specific for CMV antigens.

Assay used: immunoSEQ multiplex PCR; TCRdb lists only in-frame clones, some missing. The repertoire holds 200,000 to 300,000 clones, with about 90% as singletons. What was sequenced was PBMCs. The sequence came from a woman aged 30 to 39 in good health and CMV-seropositive. The gene calls are TRBV6-5 and TRBJ1-1, with D hard to call. CDR3 nucleotides: TGTGCCAGCAGTTACTCGATTGGCCACACTGAAGCTTTCTTT. This translates into CASSYSIGHTEAFF.